Listed here is a single T cell receptor beta chain. The sample comes from a study of T cell changes during pregnancy in multiple sclerosis. CDR3 length: 17 amino acids. V lost 1 base to trimming and J lost 3 bases; unmatched junction nucleotides: 8. Germline-derived CDR1 and CDR2 are MNHEY and SMNVEV (reference sequence). Here immunoSEQ multiplex PCR was the method, and the copy in TCRdb shows in-frame clones only, minus some. Of over 25,000 clones listed, 88% are singletons. The rearrangement links TRBV27 to TRBJ2-3; 9 bases agree with TRBD2. The specimen was CD8+ T cells from peripheral blood mononuclear cells, collected in the second trimester of pregnancy. The receptor was isolated from a female donor with multiple sclerosis, enrolled in a pregnancy study. This CDR3 reads CASSLLARGGLTDTQYF. DNA for the CDR3: TGTGCCAGCAGTTTATTGGCGCGGGGGGGCCTTACAGATACGCAGTATTTT.